The 13 T cell receptor beta chains below all came from one sample that was sequenced in a study of blood T cell repertoires in COVID-19. Data came from immunoSEQ multiplex PCR; TCRdb stores just in-frame clones and leaves some out. Here the sample spans approximately 210,000 clones, around nine tenths being singletons. The sequenced material came from PBMCs or T cells enriched from blood (not recorded which). Receptors originate from a woman in her forties or fifties with acute COVID-19.

The chain is built from TRBV5-5 and TRBJ2-3; D possibly corresponds to TRBD1 (6 bases). CDR1 SGHKS and CDR2 YYEKEE come from the germline V gene (reference sequence). The CDR3 has 18 residues. The V end was cut by 3 bases, the J end by 0 bases, with 20 bases between. CDR3 sequence: CASSYRGQLLYSTDTQYF. The CDR3 coding sequence is TGTGCCAGCAGCTATAGGGGACAACTACTCTATAGCACAGATACGCAGTATTTT.

CDR3 amino acids: CASSLKQGVGNTIYF. CDR3 DNA sequence: TGTGCCAGCAGTTTGAAACAGGGCGTTGGAAACACCATATATTTT. This chain joins TRBV6-6 and TRBJ1-3; possible D gene TRBD1, 6 bases. From germline, CDR1 is MNHNY and CDR2 SVGAGI (reference sequence). The CDR3 runs 15 residues. V lost 4 bases and J lost 3, with 13 bases in between.

The J gene is TRBJ1-1, the V gene TRBV9; D might be TRBD1 (5 bases). From germline, CDR1 is SGDLS and CDR2 YYNGEE. The V end lost 4 bases, the J end lost 2 bases, and 18 bases lay between the germline ends. The CDR3 covers 16 residues. The CDR3 spells CASSPALLTVNTEAFF. The CDR3 DNA reads as TGTGCCAGCAGCCCTGCCCTCCTGACAGTAAACACTGAAGCTTTCTTT.

The J gene is TRBJ2-1, the V gene TRBV29-1, with D perhaps TRBD2 (6 bases). The CDR3 length is 12 residues. Germline V gives CDR1 SQVTM, CDR2 ANQGSEA. The V gene lost 4 bases and the J gene lost 11 bases, with 15 bases spanning the gap. The CDR3 loop is CSVATGLSKQFF. CDR3 DNA sequence: TGCAGCGTTGCTACCGGACTAAGTAAGCAGTTCTTC.

This chain uses TRBV27 with TRBJ2-1; TRBD2 agrees at 10 bases. CDR3 length equals 16 residues. CDR1 and CDR2 from the germline V gene are MNHEY and SMNVEV (reference sequence). V gave up 6 bases and J gave up 7 bases; unmatched junction bases: 12. The CDR3 nucleotides read TGTGCCAGCAGGATTACCAGCGGGAGGGCCGTAAATGAGCAGTTCTTC. This sequence encodes CASRITSGRAVNEQFF.

The rearrangement uses TRBV5-1 and TRBJ2-1, with D maybe TRBD1 (5 bases). The germline V and J ends were trimmed by 2 bases and 0 bases, with 12 bases remaining between them. Germline CDR1 SGHRS, CDR2 YFSETQ. CDR3 length equals 16 residues. CDR3 amino acids: CASSLQAMSSYNEQFF. In DNA form, the CDR3 reads TGCGCCAGCAGCTTACAGGCCATGAGCTCCTACAATGAGCAGTTCTTC.

The chain combines TRBV6-5 with TRBJ2-5, with 7 bases identical to TRBD2. The CDR3 spans 15 residues. CDR1 and CDR2 (germline): MNHEY, SVGAGI. Trimming removed 1 base from V and 2 bases from J; junction bases left unmatched: 4. The CDR3 loop reads CASSYWASGQETQYF. The CDR3 bases are TGTGCCAGCAGTTACTGGGCTAGCGGACAAGAGACCCAGTACTTC.

This chain joins TRBV6-1 and TRBJ1-1; D is unresolved. Germline CDR1 and CDR2: MNHNS and SASEGT. V was shortened by 3 bases and J by 5 bases, with 13 bases between the two germline ends. This CDR3 has 14 residues. CDR3 sequence reads: CASSELNRGTEAFF. CDR3 nucleotides: TGTGCCAGCAGTGAGCTGAATCGAGGTACTGAAGCTTTCTTT.

The chain combines TRBV28 with TRBJ1-1, with a weak D call TRBD1 (6 bases). This CDR3 comprises 14 residues. The ends were cut back, 2 bases at V and 8 bases at J, with 15 bases in the middle. CDR1 is MDHEN, CDR2 SYDVKM, per germline. DNA of the CDR3: TGTGCCAGCAGTTTAGCAGGGGCGGACGCGGAAGCTTTCTTT. It translates to CASSLAGADAEAFF.

This clone was detected only a few times. The chain is built from TRBV2 and TRBJ1-3, with a tentative D call TRBD1 (5 bases). V lost 7 bases and J lost 1, with 11 bases in between. Germline loops: CDR1 SNHLY, CDR2 FYNNEI. The length of the CDR3 is 14 residues. The CDR3 spells CASTPQGSGNTIYF. The CDR3 nucleotides read TGTGCCAGCACTCCTCAGGGTTCTGGAAACACCATATATTTT.

The genes are TRBV18 and TRBJ2-3; the D is unclear. The CDR3 covers 16 residues. Germline V gene sequence: CDR1 KGHSH, CDR2 LQKENI. Trimming took 0 bases from V and 0 from J, leaving 10 bases between them. CDR3: CASSPPSRSSTDTQYF. CDR3 DNA sequence: TGTGCCAGCTCACCACCCTCTCGGAGCAGCACAGATACGCAGTATTTT. Using reference TRBV18 and TRBJ2-3 for the parts outside the CDR3, the full variable domain is NAGVMQNPRHLVRRRGQEARLRCSPMKGHSHVYWYRQLPEEGLKFMVYLQKENIIDESGMPKERFSAEFPKEGPSILRIQQVVRGDSAAYFCASSPPSRSSTDTQYFGPGTRLTVL.

V is TRBV19 and J is TRBJ1-5; D unclear. The CDR3 contains 14 residues. The germline CDR1 and CDR2 sequences are LNHDA and SQIVND (reference sequence). V was shortened by 1 base and J by 4 bases, with 8 bases between the two germline ends. The CDR3 reads CASSIASVNQPQHF. CDR3 in DNA: TGTGCCAGTAGTATAGCGTCAGTTAATCAGCCCCAGCATTTT.

This chain uses TRBV6-6 with TRBJ1-3; 7 bases are shared with TRBD1. The length of the CDR3 is 16 residues. The germline CDR1 and CDR2 sequences are MNHNY and SVGAGI (reference sequence). The V segment lost 6 bases and the J segment 0 bases; nucleotides outside the gene matches: 8. CDR3 DNA: TGTGCCAGCAGAGAGCCGGGACAGCCCTCTGGAAACACCATATATTTT. Its protein product is CASREPGQPSGNTIYF.